The 15 T cell receptor beta chains in this list originate from one sample, sequenced in a study of regulatory T cells in long-lasting Graves disease. As to time point: newly diagnosed GD, antithyroid drugs for less than 3 months. Extracted PBMC RNA gave rise to the TCR library. Construction of the TCR beta libraries employed iRepertoire HTBI primers in conjunction with Arm-PCR of CDR3 regions. Each CDR3 protein is one row after TCRdb ran MiXCR on the multiplex PCR reads. This sample has roughly 400,000 distinct CDR3 sequences; roughly 17% occur once, and the top ten carry 20% to 25%. The sample also formed part of further work on T cells in Graves' hyperthyroidism and ophthalmopathy.

This sample comprised peripheral blood mononuclear cells (PBMCs), obtained at new diagnosis, from a patient treated with antithyroid drugs. The receptors originated from a woman aged 18-35 years with Graves disease.

This clonotype was counted many times. The chain carries TRBV27 and TRBJ2-7, with D uncertain. The ends were cut back, 8 bases at V and 6 bases at J, with 20 bases in the middle. Germline CDR1 is MNHEY and CDR2 is SMNVEV (reference sequence). There are 14 residues in the CDR3. CDR3 nucleotides: TGTGCCAGCGCCCTCGGTCCTAACTCAGGCGAGCAGTACTTC. Amino acids: CASALGPNSGEQYF.

This clonotype was found many times. V is TRBV28 and J is TRBJ1-1; a weak D match, TRBD1 (5 bases). CDR1 is MDHEN and CDR2 is SYDVKM in the germline V gene. Trimming pared 1 base from V and 5 bases from J, leaving 14 bases between. This CDR3 is 15 amino acids long. The CDR3 loop reads CASSLFGAMGTEAFF. CDR3 DNA sequence: TGTGCCAGCAGTTTATTTGGGGCGATGGGGACTGAAGCTTTCTTT.

The chain is built from TRBV28 and TRBJ2-1; D not certain. Germline-derived CDR1 and CDR2 are MDHEN and SYDVKM. The V end was cut by 6 bases, the J end by 2 bases, with 17 bases between. The CDR3 loop spans 16 amino acids. In nucleotides, the CDR3 is TGTGCCAGCAGCGGTCACACGACAAGCGCCTACAATGAGCAGTTCTTC. This codes for CASSGHTTSAYNEQFF. The complete variable domain, with remaining parts taken from reference TRBV28 and TRBJ2-1, reads DVKVTQSSRYLVKRTGEKVFLECVQDMDHENMFWYRQDPGLGLRLIYFSYDVKMKEKGDIPEGYSVSREKKERFSLILESASTNQTSMYLCASSGHTTSAYNEQFFGPGTRLTVL.

This clonotype has at least ten counts. CDR3 nucleotides: TGTGCCAGCAGTTTATGGGGGCAGGGTGGGGCAGAGACCCAGTACTTC. Translating gives CASSLWGQGGAETQYF. This sequence joins TRBV28 and TRBJ2-5; possible D gene TRBD1, 5 bases. Trimming left V 0 bases short and J 4 bases short, with 15 bases between. Germline V gene sequence: CDR1 MDHEN, CDR2 SYDVKM. The CDR3 has 16 residues.

The V and J genes are TRBV6-1 and TRBJ2-7; D is unresolved. CDR3 length: 12 residues. V dropped 3 bases and J dropped 7 bases, with 10 bases sitting between them. CDR1 is MNHNS, CDR2 SASEGT, per germline. The CDR3 region has the DNA TGTGCCAGCAGTGAGGCAGCCTGGGAGCAGTACTTC. It translates to CASSEAAWEQYF.

This clonotype was found many times. CDR3 sequence reads: CASSLLASLTDTQYF. Written as DNA, the CDR3 is TGTGCCAGCAGTTTATTAGCGTCCCTAACAGATACGCAGTATTTT. J is TRBJ2-3 and V is TRBV28; tentative D call: TRBD2 (5 bases). The CDR3 sequence is 15 residues long. Trimming took 1 base from V and 3 from J, leaving 11 bases between them. Looked up from germline, CDR1 is MDHEN and CDR2 is SYDVKM.

This clonotype occurred many times. The chain has TRBV18 and TRBJ1-4; 7 bases map to TRBD1. This CDR3 has 16 amino acids. The V gene end was trimmed by 3 bases and the J gene end by 4 bases; junction bases not matched to a gene: 8. Germline CDR1 is KGHSH and CDR2 is LQKENI. DNA of the CDR3: TGTGCCAGCTCACCCTATGTCGGGACAGTTAATGAAAAACTGTTTTTT. It translates to CASSPYVGTVNEKLFF.

J is TRBJ2-2 and V is TRBV24-1; no clear D gene. The CDR3 is 14 amino acids. V lost 10 bases to trimming and J lost 1 base, with 12 bases between them. CDR1 KGHDR and CDR2 SFDVKD come from the germline V gene. In DNA form, the CDR3 reads TGTGCCACGGGCAAGGCAGTGAACACCGGGGAGCTGTTTTTT. Translation gives CATGKAVNTGELFF.

In its sample, this clonotype was seen a few times. The chain uses TRBV20-1 and TRBJ1-6, with D uncertain. Trimming cost V 3 bases and J 8 bases, with 20 bases left between them. The CDR3 sequence is 16 residues long. From germline, CDR1 is DFQATT and CDR2 SNEGSKA (reference sequence). CDR3 nucleotides: TGCAGTGCTAGGGATCAACCGGGAGTAAGAGATTCACCCCTCCACTTT. It encodes CSARDQPGVRDSPLHF.

With regard to this clonotype: A much more abundant neighbour one base away suggests this may be a read error. V gene TRBV30 combines with J gene TRBJ2-1; a possible D gene is TRBD1 (5 bases). Trimming pared 1 base from V and 4 bases from J, leaving 11 bases between. Germline V gene lookup returns CDR1 GTSNPN and CDR2 SVGIG (reference sequence). This CDR3 comprises 14 residues. This CDR3 reads CAWSGRDGYNEQFF. In DNA, the CDR3 is TGTGCCTGGAGTGGCAGGGATGGGTACAATGAGCAGTTCTTC.

This clonotype came up many times. This chain connects TRBV30 to TRBJ2-2; no definite D call. The V end was cut by 5 bases, the J end by 7 bases, with 14 bases between. The germline V gene has CDR1 GTSNPN and CDR2 SVGIG (reference sequence). The CDR3 extends over 13 amino acids. The CDR3 DNA follows: TGTGCCTGGGATATTTTGGGCCACGGGGAGCTGTTTTTT. Encoded protein: CAWDILGHGELFF.

CDR3 nucleotides: TGTGCCAGCAGTGGTGAAGCGGGAGGTGCTAATGAGCAGTTCTTC. This gives the protein CASSGEAGGANEQFF. The genes are TRBV2 and TRBJ2-1; 9 bases match TRBD2. V was clipped by 4 bases and J by 7 bases; unmatched bases: 8. The CDR3 length is 15 residues. Germline CDR1 and CDR2: SNHLY and FYNNEI.

The chain combines TRBV6-2 or TRBV6-3 with TRBJ2-2; D is perhaps TRBD1 (5 bases). V was clipped by 4 bases and J by 1 base, with 13 bases between them. The CDR3 length is 16 residues. Germline loops: CDR1 MNHEY, CDR2 SVGEGT. CDR3 DNA: TGTGCCAGCAGTTTGCTCCAGGGCCAGAACACCGGGGAGCTGTTTTTT. Translated: CASSLLQGQNTGELFF.

This clonotype was counted a few times. This chain joins TRBV5-1 and TRBJ1-3; D possibly corresponds to TRBD1 (5 bases). The germline V gene encodes CDR1 SGHRS and CDR2 YFSETQ. V lost 0 bases to trimming and J lost 0 bases, with 10 bases between them. The CDR3 has 16 residues. CDR3 sequence: CASSLEGQLSGNTIYF. DNA of the CDR3: TGCGCCAGCAGCTTGGAGGGGCAGCTCTCTGGAAACACCATATATTTT.

As to this clonotype: A junction boundary mismatches the germline segment, possibly from a read error. The V call is TRBV27, the J call TRBJ2-1; 9 nucleotides agree with TRBD2. The CDR3 is made up of 16 amino acids. CDR1 and CDR2 (germline): MNHEY, SMNVEV (reference sequence). The CDR3 DNA is TGTGCCAACAGTTTATATAGCGGGAGCTCCTACAATGAGCAGTTCTTC. It encodes CANSLYSGSSYNEQFF.